A selection of T cell receptor beta chains follows, all from one sample in a study of Ad26.COV2.S vaccination and SARS-CoV-2 variants. The repertoire was sequenced with immunoSEQ multiplex PCR; TCRdb's copy has only in-frame clones and lacks some. The profile shows 350,000 to 450,000 clones, roughly 87% of them singletons. This sample comprised peripheral blood, obtained in a trial of Ad26.COV2.S vaccine versus placebo. Receptor source: a person aged 18-60 years who received the Ad26.COV2.S COVID-19 vaccine or a placebo. The CDR3 runs from the conserved cysteine through the conserved F or W. The D gene is left open where the match is weak. Expanded clones get a size class; other rows say once, few or many, or leave the size out.

clone size	V gene	J gene	D gene	CDR3 protein	CDR3 DNA
.	TRBV7-3	TRBJ2-2	.	CASRGGGTGELFF	TGTGCCAGCAGGGGAGGGGGCACCGGGGAGCTGTTTTTT
.	TRBV5-1	TRBJ1-3	.	CASSWSSGNTIYF	TGCGCCAGCAGCTGGAGCTCTGGAAACACCATATATTTT
.	TRBV6-5	TRBJ1-1	.	CASSYGPATTEAFF	TGTGCCAGCAGTTACGGTCCGGCTACCACTGAAGCTTTCTTT
.	TRBV7-9	TRBJ1-1	.	CASSLQGQRTEAFF	TGTGCCAGCAGCTTACAGGGGCAGCGAACTGAAGCTTTCTTT
.	TRBV19	TRBJ1-5	.	CASILGHLSNQPQHF	TGTGCCAGTATTCTGGGACACCTTAGCAATCAGCCCCAGCATTTT
.	TRBV5-6	TRBJ1-3	.	CASSLFSAVDTIYF	TGTGCCAGCAGCTTGTTCAGCGCGGTGGACACCATATATTTT
.	TRBV30	TRBJ1-2	TRBD1	CAWSQDRVHGYTF	TGTGCCTGGAGTCAGGACAGGGTTCATGGCTACACCTTC
.	TRBV4-3	TRBJ2-6	.	CASSPDSGTLSGANVLTF	TGCGCCAGCAGCCCAGACTCCGGAACTCTCTCTGGGGCCAACGTCCTGACTTTC
.	TRBV6-2/TRBV6-3	TRBJ2-7	.	CASSYTGYHEQYF	TGTGCCAGCAGTTACACAGGGTACCACGAGCAGTACTTC
.	TRBV6-5	TRBJ2-1	TRBD1	CASSYADREKNERFF	TGTGCCAGCAGTTACGCGGACAGGGAAAAAAATGAGCGGTTCTTC
.	TRBV12-2	TRBJ1-2	.	CASRFSTIGFIYGYTF	TGTGCAAGTCGCTTCAGTACAATCGGGTTTATATATGGCTACACCTTC
.	TRBV13	TRBJ2-1	TRBD2	CASSLQTTLAGARYNEQFF	TGTGCCAGCAGCTTGCAGACCACCTTAGCGGGGGCCCGTTACAATGAGCAGTTCTTC
.	TRBV30	TRBJ1-6	TRBD1	CAWSDGQESPLHF	TGTGCCTGGAGTGACGGACAGGAATCACCCCTCCACTTT
.	TRBV19	TRBJ1-2	.	CALHDSNYGYTF	TGTGCCCTTCACGACAGCAACTATGGCTACACCTTC
once	TRBV4-2	TRBJ2-7	.	CASSPMRGNTYEQYF	TGTGCCAGCAGCCCCATGCGGGGCAATACCTACGAGCAGTACTTC
once	TRBV11-2	TRBJ2-5	.	CASSLELSSPQETQYF	TGTGCCAGCAGCTTAGAGTTGAGCTCCCCGCAAGAGACCCAGTACTTC
.	TRBV18	TRBJ1-1	.	CASSPPAGRTEAFF	TGTGCCAGCTCACCACCAGCCGGGAGGACTGAAGCTTTCTTT
.	TRBV9	TRBJ1-6	.	CASSARDIFTGSSYNSPLHF	TGTGCCAGCAGCGCCCGGGACATTTTTACCGGTTCCTCCTATAATTCACCCCTCCACTTT
.	TRBV9	TRBJ1-1	.	CASSPTRAGNTEAFF	TGTGCCAGCAGCCCCACGAGGGCGGGGAACACTGAAGCTTTCTTT
.	TRBV5-1	TRBJ2-2	.	CASSPGQGGTGELFF	TGCGCCAGCAGCCCAGGACAGGGAGGGACCGGGGAGCTGTTTTTT
.	TRBV6-5	TRBJ1-6	TRBD1	CASSRGQGNSPLHF	TGTGCCAGCAGCCGTGGACAGGGGAATTCACCCCTCCACTTT
.	TRBV27	TRBJ2-2	.	CASSIGGSGTGELFF	TGTGCCAGCAGTATCGGGGGTTCCGGGACCGGGGAGCTGTTTTTT
.	TRBV12-3/TRBV12-4	TRBJ2-5	TRBD1	CASSLEPGGTQYF	TGTGCCAGCAGTTTGGAACCAGGGGGGACCCAGTACTTC
.	TRBV7-8	TRBJ2-4	TRBD1	CASSGRDRNIQYF	TGTGCCAGCAGCGGCCGGGACAGAAACATTCAGTACTTC
.	TRBV15	TRBJ2-2	.	CATSIGRFDGELFF	TGTGCCACCAGCATCGGCAGGTTCGATGGGGAGCTGTTTTTT
.	TRBV7-8	TRBJ1-2	TRBD1	CASSLDQGAGNYGYTF	TGTGCCAGCAGCTTAGATCAGGGGGCCGGGAACTATGGCTACACCTTC
.	TRBV19	TRBJ2-7	TRBD1	CASSPLTGTSYEQYF	TGTGCCAGTAGTCCCTTGACAGGGACCTCCTACGAGCAGTACTTC
.	TRBV18	TRBJ1-2	.	CASSAKGGTPDGYTF	TGTGCCAGCTCAGCCAAAGGGGGGACGCCGGATGGCTACACCTTC
.	TRBV3-1/TRBV3-2	TRBJ1-5	TRBD1	CASSQGQGRYSNQPQHF	TGTGCCAGCAGCCAGGGACAGGGGCGATATAGCAATCAGCCCCAGCATTTT
.	TRBV5-8	TRBJ1-5	.	CASSSSFRAGEAETQHF	TGTGCCAGCAGCTCGTCTTTTAGGGCAGGAGAAGCGGAGACCCAGCATTTT
.	TRBV5-4	TRBJ2-7	.	CASSLQNSYEQYF	TGTGCCAGCAGCTTGCAGAACTCCTACGAGCAGTACTTC
.	TRBV6-5	TRBJ2-7	.	CASSYSGGTTYEQYF	TGTGCCAGCAGTTACTCTGGGGGAACGACCTACGAGCAGTACTTC
.	TRBV27	TRBJ1-2	.	CASSYGRMTRPVF	TGTGCCAGCAGTTATGGCAGGATGACCCGCCCCGTCTTC
.	TRBV4-2	TRBJ2-7	TRBD2	CASSQDALAFFYEQYF	TGTGCCAGCAGCCAGGATGCACTAGCGTTCTTCTACGAGCAGTACTTC
.	TRBV2	TRBJ1-3	.	CASRLQRQSSGNTIYF	TGTGCCAGCAGACTACAACGACAGAGCTCTGGAAACACCATATATTTT
.	TRBV11-3	TRBJ1-3	.	CASSLNSNGNTIYF	TGTGCCAGCAGCTTAAATTCGAATGGAAACACCATATATTTT
.	TRBV27	TRBJ2-1	TRBD2	CASRRFSGGPGNEQFF	TGTGCCAGCCGGCGGTTTAGCGGGGGGCCGGGGAATGAGCAGTTCTTC
once	TRBV27	TRBJ2-2	.	CAISVAGELFF	TGTGCCATTTCAGTGGCCGGGGAGCTGTTTTTT
once	TRBV5-4	TRBJ2-6	.	CASSLGVHSGANVLTF	TGTGCCAGCAGCTTGGGCGTCCACTCTGGGGCCAACGTCCTGACTTTC
.	TRBV27	TRBJ1-4	.	CASSLSAVEGNEKLFF	TGTGCCAGCAGTTTATCCGCCGTGGAGGGAAATGAAAAACTGTTTTTT
.	TRBV7-9	TRBJ2-3	TRBD2	CASSLSSGAEGDTQYF	TGTGCCAGCAGCTTAAGTAGCGGGGCCGAGGGGGATACGCAGTATTTT
few	TRBV4-1	TRBJ2-7	TRBD1	CASSGLQTGTYEQYF	TGCGCCAGCAGCGGGCTTCAGACAGGGACCTACGAGCAGTACTTC
.	TRBV4-1	TRBJ2-1	.	CASSVRGSYNEQFF	TGCGCCAGCAGCGTTCGTGGGTCCTACAATGAGCAGTTCTTC
.	TRBV11-3	TRBJ2-3	.	CASSHRLNTDTQYF	TGTGCCAGCAGTCACCGACTAAACACAGATACGCAGTATTTT
.	TRBV4-3	TRBJ2-3	TRBD2	CASSQAGGLSDTQYF	TGCGCCAGCAGCCAAGCGGGGGGGCTGTCAGATACGCAGTATTTT
.	TRBV4-1	TRBJ1-5	TRBD1	CASSPRQGRDQPQHF	TGCGCCAGCAGCCCCCGACAGGGGAGGGATCAGCCCCAGCATTTT
once	TRBV5-5	TRBJ1-3	TRBD1	CASSSDRYSGNTIYF	TGTGCCAGCAGTTCGGACAGGTACTCTGGAAACACCATATATTTT
.	TRBV5-1	TRBJ1-2	.	CASSLAFDRPDHGYTF	TGCGCCAGCAGCTTGGCCTTCGACAGACCCGACCATGGCTACACCTTC
.	TRBV19	TRBJ1-1	.	CASSVDRTEAFF	TGTGCCAGTAGTGTCGACAGGACTGAAGCTTTCTTT
.	TRBV7-2	TRBJ1-6	.	CASSLEAGLDNSPLHF	TGTGCCAGCAGCTTAGAAGCCGGGTTAGACAATTCACCCCTCCACTTT
once	TRBV6-4	TRBJ1-1	.	CASRLTENTEAFF	TGTGCCAGCAGACTCACAGAGAACACTGAAGCTTTCTTT
.	TRBV9	TRBJ1-1	.	CASSVDPGLNTEAFF	TGTGCCAGCAGCGTAGATCCAGGATTGAACACTGAAGCTTTCTTT
once	TRBV6-5	TRBJ2-7	.	CASSSDRYSYEQYF	TGTGCCAGCAGTTCCGACAGGTACTCCTACGAGCAGTACTTC
.	TRBV7-6	TRBJ2-1	TRBD1	CASSLYIGWDRDLTYNEQFF	TGTGCCAGCAGCTTATACATTGGGTGGGACAGGGACCTAACCTACAATGAGCAGTTCTTC